These 18 T cell receptor beta chains were all obtained from the same sample, sequenced in a study of Ad26.COV2.S vaccination and SARS-CoV-2 variants. Method: immunoSEQ multiplex PCR; TCRdb's copy keeps in-frame clones and lacks some. This sample has more than 400,000 clones; approximately 90% occur once, and the top ten carry around 1.8%. The treatment was: roughly 19 received Ad26.COV2.S at low or high dose, single or two shots; roughly five received placebo; per-sample allocation not given. On day 63 after the first injection, vaccine and placebo recipients gave samples. Sample: peripheral blood, taken in a trial of Ad26.COV2.S vaccine versus placebo. These receptors came from a person between 18 and 65 years old who received the Ad26.COV2.S COVID-19 vaccine or a placebo.

The gene calls are TRBV5-1 and TRBJ2-2, with 11 bases fitting TRBD1. V trimming: 4 bases; J trimming: 7 bases; junction bases outside the gene matches: 3. Germline lookup yields CDR1 SGHRS and CDR2 YFSETQ. The CDR3 is 14 residues long. For the CDR3, the DNA is TGCGCCAGCAGCGAGGGACAGGGGGTCGGGGAGCTGTTTTTT. Translating it yields CASSEGQGVGELFF.

This chain links TRBV7-2 with TRBJ2-1; 12 bases align to TRBD2. The ends lost 6 bases at V and 2 bases at J; junction bases unmatched: 8. Germline V gene sequence: CDR1 SGHTA, CDR2 FQGNSA. This CDR3 region has 17 residues. CDR3 sequence (DNA): TGTGCCAGCAGTCCAGGACTAGCGGGATGGCCCTACAATGAGCAGTTCTTC. Amino acids: CASSPGLAGWPYNEQFF. Full variable domain (remainder filled in from reference TRBV7-2 and TRBJ2-1): GAGVSQSPSNKVTEKGKDVELRCDPISGHTALYWYRQSLGQGLEFLIYFQGNSAPDKSGLPSDRFSAERTGGSVSTLTIQRTQQEDSAVYLCASSPGLAGWPYNEQFFGPGTRLTVL.

V gene TRBV7-2 combines with J gene TRBJ2-3; TRBD2 matches at 12 bases. J was trimmed by 2 bases and V by 5 bases; bases with no gene match: 5. Per the germline V gene, CDR1 is SGHTA and CDR2 is FQGNSA. The CDR3 has 16 residues. In nucleotides, the CDR3 is TGTGCCAGCAGCGTTACTAGCGGGGGGTACACAGATACGCAGTATTTT. Its protein product is CASSVTSGGYTDTQYF.

This chain links TRBV7-9 with TRBJ1-1, with D maybe TRBD1 (6 bases). The germline V gene has CDR1 SEHNR and CDR2 FQNEAQ (reference sequence). This CDR3 spans 15 amino acids. Between the trimmed V and J ends, which lost 5 bases and 1 base, there was a span of 14 bases. As DNA, the CDR3 is TGTGCCAGCAGCCACCCCGGGACATCGAACACTGAAGCTTTCTTT. Translated: CASSHPGTSNTEAFF.

This sequence joins TRBV19 and TRBJ1-4; D not certain. V was pared by 3 bases and J by 8 bases, with 16 bases between. The germline V gene encodes CDR1 LNHDA and CDR2 SQIVND (reference sequence). The CDR3 consists of 15 residues. Here the CDR3 reads CASSIPMSPGEKLFF. The CDR3 DNA reads TGTGCCAGTAGTATCCCCATGTCCCCAGGAGAAAAACTGTTTTTT.

The chain carries TRBV5-6 and TRBJ1-3, with D possibly matching TRBD1 (6 bases). The CDR3 covers 13 residues. The germline gives CDR1 SGHDT, CDR2 YYEEEE. The germline V and J ends were trimmed by 4 bases and 4 bases, with 9 bases remaining between them. The CDR3 DNA reads as TGTGCCAGCAGCCAGGGGAGCGGAAACACCATATATTTT. It encodes CASSQGSGNTIYF.

This clone was seen more than once but under ten times. This rearrangement joins TRBV7-9 to TRBJ2-7; 7 bases map to TRBD1. There are 14 residues in the CDR3. V lost 5 bases, J lost 4 bases, and 8 bases stayed unmatched. The germline gives CDR1 SEHNR, CDR2 FQNEAQ (reference sequence). The CDR3 nucleotides read TGTGCCAGCAGCCACCGGGACAGACTGTACGAGCAGTACTTC. Protein sequence: CASSHRDRLYEQYF.

DNA of the CDR3: TGCGCCAGCAGCCAAGATTTCGTGGCAGGCCTAAATGAAAAACTGTTTTTT. It yields the protein CASSQDFVAGLNEKLFF. This rearrangement joins TRBV4-1 to TRBJ1-4; no reliable D call. CDR1 is MGHRA and CDR2 is YSYEKL in the germline V gene. CDR3 size: 17 residues. Trimming cost V 0 bases and J 5 bases, with 16 bases left between them.

The DNA for the CDR3 is TGTGCCATCAGTGAGTTAACAGGGGGCAGGAACTATGGCTACACCTTC. This translates into CAISELTGGRNYGYTF. This chain connects TRBV10-3 to TRBJ1-2, with 9 bases lining up with TRBD1. The CDR3 spans 16 residues. In germline, CDR1 is ENHRY, CDR2 SYGVKD. V was pared by 1 base and J by 2 bases, with 5 bases of the junction left unmatched.

The gene calls are TRBV7-9 and TRBJ1-4; 7 bases are shared with TRBD1. Germline loops: CDR1 SEHNR, CDR2 FQNEAQ (reference sequence). The V and J ends lost 5 bases and 7 bases, in that order; junction bases with no gene match: 10. This CDR3 spans 15 amino acids. The CDR3 DNA follows: TGTGCCAGCAGCCGAAACCAGGGGGTTGGTGAAAAACTGTTTTTT. Its protein product is CASSRNQGVGEKLFF. The whole variable domain, filled in from reference TRBV7-9 and TRBJ1-4, reads DTGVSQNPRHKITKRGQNVTFRCDPISEHNRLYWYRQTLGQGPEFLTYFQNEAQLEKSRLLSDRFSAERPKGSFSTLEIQRTEQGDSAMYLCASSRNQGVGEKLFFGSGTQLSVL.

This chain connects TRBV4-1 to TRBJ1-2; 7 bases agree with TRBD1. The CDR3 runs 13 residues. The germline CDR1 and CDR2 sequences are MGHRA and YSYEKL. V was clipped by 1 base and J by 5 bases; unmatched bases: 1. CDR3 nucleotide sequence: TGCGCCAGCAGCCAAGGGACAGGATATGGCTACACCTTC. This gives the protein CASSQGTGYGYTF.

This rearrangement joins TRBV5-1 to TRBJ1-5; 8 bases line up with TRBD1. V trimming: 0 bases; J trimming: 1 base; junction bases outside the gene matches: 9. The CDR3 sequence is 18 residues long. Germline CDR1 reads SGHRS; CDR2 reads YFSETQ. In nucleotides, the CDR3 is TGCGCCAGCAGCTTGGGTAGTTCGGGGACAGGAAGCAATCAGCCCCAGCATTTT. Translating it yields CASSLGSSGTGSNQPQHF.

The J gene is TRBJ2-7, the V gene TRBV28; 12 bases fit TRBD2. After removal of 1 base from V and 5 bases from J, the junction contained 3 bases not matched to a gene. Germline assignment: CDR1 MDHEN and CDR2 SYDVKM. This CDR3 comprises 15 residues. CDR3 residues: CASSLSGLAGNEQYF. The CDR3 DNA reads TGTGCCAGCAGTTTATCCGGACTAGCGGGGAACGAGCAGTACTTC.

This clone showed up many times. The CDR3 nucleotides read TGTGCCAGCAGTGACTCGACAGGGGGCTACAATGAGCAGTTCTTC. This gives the protein CASSDSTGGYNEQFF. V gene TRBV6-4 combines with J gene TRBJ2-1; TRBD1 agrees at 9 bases. Unmatched junction bases numbered 0, after V lost 0 bases and J lost 3 bases. The length of the CDR3 is 15 residues. CDR1 and CDR2 (germline): MRHNA, SNTAGT.

The table lists this clone with a few counts. This chain links TRBV28 with TRBJ1-6; tentative D call: TRBD1 (5 bases). The CDR3 runs to 15 residues. The V end lost 5 bases, the J end lost 5 bases, and 13 bases lay between the germline ends. The germline CDR1 and CDR2 sequences are MDHEN and SYDVKM. CDR3 coding DNA: TGTGCCAGCAGTGCTCCGGGACCGGATAATTCACCCCTCCACTTT. Translation gives CASSAPGPDNSPLHF.

In nucleotides, the CDR3 is TGCGCCAGCAGCCAAGATTTGACAGGGAGTGGGGAGACCCAGTACTTC. This sequence encodes CASSQDLTGSGETQYF. The chain uses TRBV4-3 and TRBJ2-5; 7 positions agree with TRBD1. V trimming: 0 bases; J trimming: 5 bases; junction bases outside the gene matches: 9. Germline V CDR1 and CDR2: LGHNA, YSLEER. The CDR3 is 16 residues long.

The rearrangement links TRBV6-2 or TRBV6-3 to TRBJ1-5; 10 bases fit TRBD1. Germline lookup yields CDR1 MNHEY and CDR2 SVGEGT. The J segment lost 6 bases and the V segment lost 2 bases, leaving 4 bases of the junction unmatched. The CDR3 is 15 residues long. The CDR3 coding sequence is TGTGCCAGCAGTTACCAGGGACAGGGGATTCAGCCCCAGCATTTT. It codes for CASSYQGQGIQPQHF.

CDR3 sequence (DNA): TGTGCCAGCTCGCAGGAGTGGGTGGCCTACGAGCAGTACTTC. Protein sequence: CASSQEWVAYEQYF. V gene TRBV18 combines with J gene TRBJ2-7; D uncertain. V was clipped by 6 bases and J by 2 bases, with 14 bases between them. Germline CDR1 and CDR2: KGHSH and LQKENI. The CDR3 consists of 14 residues.